The entry below describes one T cell receptor beta chain. What antigen it recognizes has not been identified. Per-nucleotide qualities are absent, and no much larger clonotype sits a single base away. This entry is derived from a study of control samples from healthy donors and cancer patients (dated by TCRdb to 2020 to 2021). Receptor amplification or capture employed the immunoSEQ multiplex PCR assay. TCRdb holds this immuneACCESS table with in-frame rearrangements only. Some clones are missing; in checked studies, unresolved V genes explain under half, and the rest has no known cause. A total of 120,000 or so clones appear in this sample, 85% to 95% of them only once. The biggest ten clones account for roughly 8.8% of the sample. This TCR came from a young man in good health. Material: blood.

The CDR3 in this case is CASNSQGINTEAFF. The base sequence is TGTGCCAGCAATTCTCAGGGGATCAACACTGAAGCTTTCTTT. The sequence joins TRBV2 to TRBJ1-1, and perhaps TRBD1 as D gene, on 6 matching bases. A distance of 14 bases separates the germline ends of V and J, which lose 7 bases and 2 bases respectively. The germline V gene specifies SNHLY as CDR1 and FYNNEI as CDR2. Measured from the cysteine to the phenylalanine, the CDR3 is 14 residues long. Just the 42-base CDR3 DNA is kept, in frame starting at base 1.